Listed here is a single TCR beta chain. This record comes from a study of blood T cells in healthy people across ages. A sample-barcoded 5' primer and a J-beta primer mix were used in a second PCR of about 7 to 11 cycles. Using its own MiXCR run on the 5' RACE reads, TCRdb lists one record per CDR3 protein. In the table there are 1.5 million to 2 million distinct CDR3 sequences, 49% of which are singletons. Germline lookup yields CDR1 DFQATT and CDR2 SNEGSKA (reference sequence). The CDR3 is made up of 15 amino acids. V shed 5 bases, J shed 0 bases, and the junction held 5 bases outside the gene matches.

The sample consisted of blood. The V and J genes are TRBV20-1 and TRBJ2-7; TRBD2 matches at 12 bases. The origin of this receptor is a woman in her 40s in good health. The CDR3 DNA follows: TGCAGTGCTTCACTAGCGGGGGGCCCCTCCTACGAGCAGTACTTC. Its translation is CSASLAGGPSYEQYF.